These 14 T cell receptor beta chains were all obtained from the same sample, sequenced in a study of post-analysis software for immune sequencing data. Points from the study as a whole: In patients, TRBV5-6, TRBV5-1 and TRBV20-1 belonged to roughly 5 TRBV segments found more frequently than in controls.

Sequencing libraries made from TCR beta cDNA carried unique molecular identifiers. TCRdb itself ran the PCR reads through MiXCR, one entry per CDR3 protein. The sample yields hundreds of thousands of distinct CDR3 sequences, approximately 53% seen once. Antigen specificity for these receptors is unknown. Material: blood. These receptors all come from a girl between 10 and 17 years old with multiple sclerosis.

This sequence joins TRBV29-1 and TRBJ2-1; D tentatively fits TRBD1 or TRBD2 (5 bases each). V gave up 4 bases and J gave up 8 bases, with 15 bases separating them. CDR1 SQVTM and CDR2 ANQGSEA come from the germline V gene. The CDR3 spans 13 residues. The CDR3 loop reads CSVAREYLHEQFF. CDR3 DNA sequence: TGCAGCGTTGCCAGGGAGTACCTCCATGAGCAGTTCTTC.

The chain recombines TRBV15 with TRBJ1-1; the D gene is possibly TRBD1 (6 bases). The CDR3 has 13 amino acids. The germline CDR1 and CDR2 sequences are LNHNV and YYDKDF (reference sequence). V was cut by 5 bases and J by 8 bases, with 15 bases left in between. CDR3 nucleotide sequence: TGTGCCACCAGCCTAACCGGACAGCGAGAAGCTTTCTTT. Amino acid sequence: CATSLTGQREAFF.

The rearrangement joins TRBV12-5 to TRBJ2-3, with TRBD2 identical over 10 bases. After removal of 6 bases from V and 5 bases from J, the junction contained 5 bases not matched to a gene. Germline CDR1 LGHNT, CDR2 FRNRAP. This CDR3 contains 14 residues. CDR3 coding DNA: TGTGCTAGTGGCCCGAGCGGGGGGGGAGATACGCAGTATTTT. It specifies CASGPSGGGDTQYF.

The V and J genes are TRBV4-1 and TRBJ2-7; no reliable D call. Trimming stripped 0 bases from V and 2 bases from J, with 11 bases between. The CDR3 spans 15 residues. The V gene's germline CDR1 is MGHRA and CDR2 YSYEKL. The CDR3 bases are TGCGCCAGCAGCCAAGAGTCAAGCCAGCCCTACGAGCAGTACTTC. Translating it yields CASSQESSQPYEQYF.

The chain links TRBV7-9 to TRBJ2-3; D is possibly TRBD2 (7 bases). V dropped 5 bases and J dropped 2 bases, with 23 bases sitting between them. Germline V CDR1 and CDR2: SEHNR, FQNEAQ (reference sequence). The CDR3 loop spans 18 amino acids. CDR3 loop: CASSQRTAGGGPTDTQYF. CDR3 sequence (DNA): TGTGCCAGCAGCCAAAGAACCGCTGGGGGGGGCCCCACAGATACGCAGTATTTT.

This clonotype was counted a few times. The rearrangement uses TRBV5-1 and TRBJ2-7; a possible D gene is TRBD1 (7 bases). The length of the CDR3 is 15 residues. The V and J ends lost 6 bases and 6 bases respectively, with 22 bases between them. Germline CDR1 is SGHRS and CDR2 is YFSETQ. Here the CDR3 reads CASNLLGGQYGEQYF. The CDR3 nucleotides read TGCGCCAGCAACCTTCTCGGGGGACAGTACGGCGAGCAGTACTTC.

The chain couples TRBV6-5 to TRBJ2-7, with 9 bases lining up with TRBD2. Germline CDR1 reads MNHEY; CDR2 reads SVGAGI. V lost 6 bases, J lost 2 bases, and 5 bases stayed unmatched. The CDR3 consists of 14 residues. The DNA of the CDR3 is TGTGCCAGCAGGACGCGGGAGGGCCCCTACGAGCAGTACTTC. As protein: CASRTREGPYEQYF.

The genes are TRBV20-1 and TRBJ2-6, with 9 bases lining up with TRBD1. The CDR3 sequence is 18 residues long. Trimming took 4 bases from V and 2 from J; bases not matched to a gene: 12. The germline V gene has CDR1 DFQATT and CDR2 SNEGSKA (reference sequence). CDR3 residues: CSATVSGTGTAGANVLTF. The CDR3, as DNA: TGCAGTGCTACCGTGTCCGGGACAGGGACGGCTGGGGCCAACGTCCTGACTTTC.

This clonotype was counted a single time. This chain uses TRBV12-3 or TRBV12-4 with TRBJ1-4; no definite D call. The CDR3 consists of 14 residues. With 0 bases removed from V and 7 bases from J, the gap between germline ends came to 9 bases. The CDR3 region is CASSLARRLEKLFF. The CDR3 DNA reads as TGTGCCAGCAGTTTAGCGCGGCGGCTTGAAAAACTGTTTTTT.

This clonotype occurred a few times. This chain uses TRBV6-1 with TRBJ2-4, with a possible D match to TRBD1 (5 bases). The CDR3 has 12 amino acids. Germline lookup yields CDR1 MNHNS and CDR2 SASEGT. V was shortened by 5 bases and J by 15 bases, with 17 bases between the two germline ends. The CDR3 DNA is TGTGCCAGCAGTAAGATACAGGAAAGGGCGTACTTC. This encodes CASSKIQERAYF.

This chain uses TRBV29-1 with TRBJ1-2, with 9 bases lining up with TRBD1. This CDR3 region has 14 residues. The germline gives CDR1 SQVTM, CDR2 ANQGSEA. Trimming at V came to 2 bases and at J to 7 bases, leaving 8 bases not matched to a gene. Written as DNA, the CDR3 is TGCAGCGTTGAACGGGGACAGGGCCTAGTTGGCTACACCTTC. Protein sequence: CSVERGQGLVGYTF.

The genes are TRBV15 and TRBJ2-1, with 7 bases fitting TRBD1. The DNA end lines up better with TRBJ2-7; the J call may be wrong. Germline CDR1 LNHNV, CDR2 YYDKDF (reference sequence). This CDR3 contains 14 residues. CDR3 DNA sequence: TGTGCCACCAGCAGGATGGGACAGCAATACGAGCAGTACTTC. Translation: CATSRMGQQYEQYF.

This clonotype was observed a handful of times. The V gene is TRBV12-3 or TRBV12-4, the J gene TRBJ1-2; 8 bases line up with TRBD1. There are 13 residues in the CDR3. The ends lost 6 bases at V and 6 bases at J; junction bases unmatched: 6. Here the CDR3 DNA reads TGTGCCAGCAGCCCGCAGGGGGCCCATGGCTACACCTTC. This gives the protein CASSPQGAHGYTF.

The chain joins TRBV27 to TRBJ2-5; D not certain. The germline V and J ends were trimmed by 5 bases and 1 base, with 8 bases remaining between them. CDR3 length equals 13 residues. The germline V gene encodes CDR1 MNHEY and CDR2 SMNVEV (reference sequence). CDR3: CASSNLAQETQYF. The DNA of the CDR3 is TGTGCCAGCAGTAACTTGGCCCAAGAGACCCAGTACTTC.